This passage covers 19 T cell receptor beta chains from one sample sequenced in a study of shared clonotypes between healthy human individuals. TCRdb's table, derived via immunoSEQ multiplex PCR, lists solely in-frame clones and lacks some. The table has 400,000 to 600,000 clones, 95% to 97% seen once. Source material: naive CD4+ T cells sorted from blood. The subset denotes: CD45RA+ positively selected. The origin of the receptors is a woman in her 30s in good health.

The chain employs TRBV6-6 and TRBJ2-5; weak D call: TRBD1 (6 bases). Germline V gene sequence: CDR1 MNHNY, CDR2 SVGAGI (reference sequence). The CDR3 is made up of 14 amino acids. Trimming stripped 6 bases from V and 0 bases from J, with 11 bases between. The CDR3 loop reads CASRAGQNQETQYF. For the CDR3, the DNA is TGTGCCAGCAGGGCCGGACAGAACCAAGAGACCCAGTACTTC.

The chain carries TRBV30 and TRBJ2-5, with D possibly being TRBD2 (6 bases). The germline V gene encodes CDR1 GTSNPN and CDR2 SVGIG (reference sequence). The V end was cut by 2 bases, the J end by 2 bases, with 15 bases between. The CDR3 is 15 residues long. The CDR3 spells CAWSPWRELQETQYF. CDR3 in DNA: TGTGCCTGGAGTCCCTGGAGGGAACTACAAGAGACCCAGTACTTC.

J is TRBJ2-7 and V is TRBV28; weak D call: TRBD2 (6 bases). CDR1 MDHEN and CDR2 SYDVKM come from the germline V gene. CDR3 length: 14 residues. V was shortened by 6 bases and J by 1 base, with 13 bases between the two germline ends. For the CDR3, the DNA is TGTGCCAGCAGCCCCGGAGGGCCTTCCTACGAGCAGTACTTC. Translation gives CASSPGGPSYEQYF. The variable domain in full, with the rest retrieved from reference TRBV28 and TRBJ2-7, is DVKVTQSSRYLVKRTGEKVFLECVQDMDHENMFWYRQDPGLGLRLIYFSYDVKMKEKGDIPEGYSVSREKKERFSLILESASTNQTSMYLCASSPGGPSYEQYFGPGTRLTVT.

V is TRBV4-1 and J is TRBJ2-1; 8 nucleotides line up with TRBD1. V dropped 3 bases and J dropped 12; count of bases not matched to a gene: 13. The germline gives CDR1 MGHRA, CDR2 YSYEKL. The CDR3 contains 15 residues. The CDR3 protein is CASSQQGASALWQFF. The CDR3 DNA is TGCGCCAGCAGCCAGCAGGGGGCCTCTGCCCTCTGGCAGTTCTTC.

This sequence joins TRBV21-1 and TRBJ2-7. TRBV21-1 is designated a pseudogene. The CDR3 loop spans 15 amino acids. CDR3 DNA sequence: TGTGCCAGCAGCAAAGCCCCGGCGATTGCTGACGAGCAGTACTTC. Its protein is CASSKAPAIADEQYF.

The chain uses TRBV19 and TRBJ2-1; TRBD1 might be the D (5 bases). The germline V gene has CDR1 LNHDA and CDR2 SQIVND (reference sequence). V gave up 1 base and J gave up 2 bases, with 15 bases separating them. The CDR3 sequence is 17 residues long. CDR3 loop: CASSIGPQGIAYNEQFF. The CDR3 DNA reads as TGTGCCAGTAGTATAGGGCCTCAGGGTATCGCCTACAATGAGCAGTTCTTC.

V is TRBV21-1 and J is TRBJ1-4; the D call in the table, TRBD1, was not verified against the DNA. TRBV21-1 is a listed pseudogene. The CDR3 is made up of 16 amino acids. As DNA, the CDR3 is TGTGCCAGCAGCAAAGGGAGGGGGCCCTGCGACGAAAAACTGTTTTTT. It yields the protein CASSKGRGPCDEKLFF.

This clone has a single count. The chain uses TRBV11-1 and TRBJ2-7, with 8 bases aligning to TRBD2. The V segment lost 4 bases and the J segment 5 bases; nucleotides outside the gene matches: 13. The germline V gene encodes CDR1 SGHAT and CDR2 FQDESV (reference sequence). The CDR3 has 16 amino acids. The CDR3 here is CASSYPRREGRDEQYF. Here the CDR3 DNA reads TGTGCCAGCAGCTACCCTCGCCGGGAGGGCCGGGACGAGCAGTACTTC.

The chain is built from TRBV11-3 and TRBJ2-4; 8 bases are a match to TRBD2. From germline, CDR1 is SGHNT and CDR2 YENEEA. The CDR3 spans 17 residues. With V trimmed by 5 bases and J by 3 bases, 12 bases remained unmatched. In DNA form, the CDR3 reads TGTGCCAGCAGCCAGGGAGCGGGAGATCGAAGCAAAAACATTCAGTACTTC. Translated: CASSQGAGDRSKNIQYF.

The chain joins TRBV5-1 to TRBJ2-1, with 9 bases aligning to TRBD1. The V segment lost 4 bases and the J segment 10 bases; nucleotides outside the gene matches: 12. The germline V gene has CDR1 SGHRS and CDR2 YFSETQ. CDR3 size: 15 residues. CDR3 DNA: TGCGCCAGCAGCCCCCGGACAGGGGACGGACGCGAGCAGTTCTTC. This codes for CASSPRTGDGREQFF.

The rearrangement joins TRBV28 to TRBJ2-7, with 10 bases lining up with TRBD2. The junction had 11 bases not matched to a gene; V was cut back by 6 bases and J by 6 bases. The germline V gene has CDR1 MDHEN and CDR2 SYDVKM. This CDR3 region has 15 residues. The CDR3 sequence is CASSPPSGRHREQYF. DNA of the CDR3: TGTGCCAGCAGCCCTCCTAGCGGGAGACATCGCGAGCAGTACTTC.

The chain carries TRBV28 and TRBJ2-1; 7 bases align to TRBD2. The ends lost 6 bases at V and 4 bases at J; junction bases unmatched: 9. The length of the CDR3 is 15 residues. Germline CDR1 reads MDHEN; CDR2 reads SYDVKM. The CDR3 DNA reads TGTGCCAGCAGCCTGGGGTGGCGGGGGTACAATGAGCAGTTCTTC. Residues: CASSLGWRGYNEQFF. The variable domain in full, with the rest retrieved from reference TRBV28 and TRBJ2-1, is DVKVTQSSRYLVKRTGEKVFLECVQDMDHENMFWYRQDPGLGLRLIYFSYDVKMKEKGDIPEGYSVSREKKERFSLILESASTNQTSMYLCASSLGWRGYNEQFFGPGTRLTVL.

The chain is built from TRBV10-2 and TRBJ2-2, with TRBD1 identical over 10 bases. After removal of 6 bases from V and 7 bases from J, the junction contained 2 bases not matched to a gene. CDR1 is WSHSY, CDR2 SAAADI, per germline. This CDR3 contains 13 residues. The CDR3: CASRTGGFGELFF. The CDR3 DNA follows: TGCGCCAGCAGGACAGGGGGCTTCGGGGAGCTGTTTTTT.

Note on this clone: A junction boundary mismatches the germline segment, possibly from a read error. This chain joins TRBV4-1 and TRBJ2-1, with 8 bases that match TRBD2. Germline V gene data show CDR1 as MGHRA and CDR2 as YSYEKL. The CDR3 totals 17 residues. Here the CDR3 DNA reads TGCGCCAGCAGACAAGGGGTGGGAGCGGGAGCCTACAATGAGCAGTTCTTC. Amino acid sequence: CASRQGVGAGAYNEQFF.

This chain connects TRBV7-2 to TRBJ2-2, with 14 bases fitting TRBD2. This CDR3 comprises 19 residues. CDR1 is SGHTA, CDR2 FQGNSA, per germline. Trimming removed 4 bases from V and 3 bases from J; junction bases left unmatched: 10. The CDR3 nucleotides are TGTGCCAGCAGCTCAAGGACTAGCGGGAGGAAAATTTACACCGGGGAGCTGTTTTTT. Translated: CASSSRTSGRKIYTGELFF.

V and J are TRBV11-2 and TRBJ2-7, with D possibly TRBD2 on 7 matching bases. Germline CDR1 is SGHAT and CDR2 is FQNNGV. Deletions cut 0 bases from V and 5 bases from J, with 26 bases between. The CDR3 is made up of 19 amino acids. The CDR3 is CASSLEYGGASVQRNEQYF. In DNA form, the CDR3 reads TGTGCCAGCAGCTTAGAGTATGGGGGGGCATCGGTCCAGAGGAACGAGCAGTACTTC.

The genes are TRBV19 and TRBJ2-5; D ambiguous. This CDR3 has 14 amino acids. Trimming removed 9 bases at V and 3 bases at J, with 17 bases between. Per the germline V gene, CDR1 is LNHDA and CDR2 is SQIVND (reference sequence). The CDR3 region has the DNA TGTGCCAGCAAACGGAGTCCCGGAAAAGAGACCCAGTACTTC. Translated, it gives CASKRSPGKETQYF.

CDR3 in DNA: TGCAGCGGTAAGCGGGAGGTGCAGTTCTTC. Its protein is CSGKREVQFF. The rearrangement joins TRBV29-1 to TRBJ2-1; 9 bases are shared with TRBD2. Germline V gene data show CDR1 as SQVTM and CDR2 as ANQGSEA. The V and J ends lost 7 bases and 12 bases, in that order; junction bases with no gene match: 4. The CDR3 spans 10 residues.

This chain connects TRBV13 to TRBJ2-1, with TRBD1 as a possible D gene (7 bases). Germline V gene data show CDR1 as PRHDT and CDR2 as FYEKMQ (reference sequence). The CDR3 has 17 amino acids. V was pared by 5 bases and J by 4 bases, with 21 bases between. The CDR3 coding sequence is TGTGCCAGCAGCGAGCCGGGGGACAGTAGTTCTTACAATGAGCAGTTCTTC. This gives the protein CASSEPGDSSSYNEQFF.